These 14 T cell receptor beta chains share one sample of origin, sequenced in a study of blood T cell repertoires in COVID-19. Repertoires were generated with immunoSEQ multiplex PCR, while TCRdb's copy carries only in-frame clones and drops some. The sample lists more than 200,000 clones; around 87% were seen once. Sequenced sample: PBMCs or T cells enriched from blood (not recorded which). Receptor source: a woman in her forties or fifties who had recovered from COVID-19.

The V gene is TRBV7-2, the J gene TRBJ2-5; D is perhaps TRBD2 (5 bases). V was pared by 2 bases and J by 1 base, with 14 bases between. Germline loops: CDR1 SGHTA, CDR2 FQGNSA. The CDR3 consists of 16 residues. CDR3 nucleotides: TGTGCCAGCAGCTTACCGGGCAGGACTCGCCAAGAGACCCAGTACTTC. Translating it yields CASSLPGRTRQETQYF.

V gene TRBV7-9 combines with J gene TRBJ2-1; TRBD2 is a possible D gene (6 bases). Germline V gene data show CDR1 as SEHNR and CDR2 as FQNEAQ (reference sequence). V was shortened by 5 bases and J by 4 bases, with 9 bases between the two germline ends. The length of the CDR3 is 13 residues. CDR3 bases: TGTGCCAGCAGCCGCGGGAATTACAATGAGCAGTTCTTC. Residues: CASSRGNYNEQFF.

The chain is built from TRBV6-2 or TRBV6-3 and TRBJ2-7, with TRBD1 matching over 7 bases. The CDR3 consists of 16 residues. V gave up 0 bases and J gave up 5 bases; unmatched junction bases: 10. Per germline, CDR1 MNHEY and CDR2 SVGEGT. The CDR3 sequence is CASSYSNSGGIHEQYF. CDR3 bases: TGTGCCAGCAGTTACTCGAATTCAGGGGGAATCCACGAGCAGTACTTC.

The chain carries TRBV18 and TRBJ2-3; weak D call: TRBD2 (5 bases). The V gene lost 2 bases and the J gene lost 2 bases, with 11 bases spanning the gap. The germline V gene has CDR1 KGHSH and CDR2 LQKENI. CDR3 size: 15 residues. In DNA form, the CDR3 reads TGTGCCAGCTCACCAGGGATCGGGGACACAGATACGCAGTATTTT. This sequence encodes CASSPGIGDTDTQYF.

The chain combines TRBV9 with TRBJ2-3, with 10 bases that match TRBD2. The V gene end was trimmed by 0 bases and the J gene end by 4 bases; junction bases not matched to a gene: 5. Per germline, CDR1 SGDLS and CDR2 YYNGEE. The CDR3 contains 16 residues. The CDR3: CASSVGSGRASDTQYF. CDR3 DNA: TGTGCCAGCAGCGTAGGGAGCGGGAGGGCCTCAGATACGCAGTATTTT.

The chain employs TRBV27 and TRBJ2-7, with 7 bases aligning to TRBD1. The CDR3 has 15 amino acids. V was clipped by 8 bases and J by 3 bases; unmatched bases: 13. CDR1 MNHEY and CDR2 SMNVEV come from the germline V gene (reference sequence). The chain's CDR3 is CASARDSPTNYEQYF. The CDR3 DNA reads as TGTGCCAGCGCCCGGGACAGCCCTACTAACTACGAGCAGTACTTC.

This chain connects TRBV29-1 to TRBJ2-3, with TRBD2 matching over 7 bases. Per the germline V gene, CDR1 is SQVTM and CDR2 is ANQGSEA. Germline trimming cut 4 bases from V and 0 bases from J; bases unmatched to any gene: 4. This CDR3 contains 14 residues. This chain's CDR3 is CSVGASGSTDTQYF. DNA of the CDR3: TGCAGCGTTGGGGCTAGCGGTAGCACAGATACGCAGTATTTT.

CDR3 sequence: CASSGTGATYEQYF. In DNA form, the CDR3 reads TGTGCCAGCAGCGGGACAGGGGCCACCTACGAGCAGTACTTC. This chain connects TRBV13 to TRBJ2-7; TRBD1 matches 10 bases. This CDR3 region has 14 residues. V trimming: 5 bases; J trimming: 2 bases; junction bases outside the gene matches: 3. Germline lookup yields CDR1 PRHDT and CDR2 FYEKMQ (reference sequence).

The rearrangement uses TRBV5-4 and TRBJ2-4; 8 bases match TRBD1. The CDR3 has 19 amino acids. Germline loops: CDR1 SGHNT, CDR2 YYREEE (reference sequence). Trimming cost V 4 bases and J 0 bases; bases outside gene matches: 15. The CDR3 sequence is CASSRRPPTGVEAKNIQYF. For the CDR3, the DNA is TGTGCCAGCAGCCGAAGGCCCCCGACAGGGGTGGAAGCCAAAAACATTCAGTACTTC.

The chain joins TRBV5-4 to TRBJ2-1, with 7 positions matching TRBD2. The CDR3 consists of 16 residues. Germline CDR1 reads SGHNT; CDR2 reads YYREEE (reference sequence). V shed 0 bases, J shed 2 bases, and the junction held 5 bases outside the gene matches. In nucleotides, the CDR3 is TGTGCCAGCAGCTTGGCGGCGGGAGCTGCCTACAATGAGCAGTTCTTC. As protein: CASSLAAGAAYNEQFF.

This chain links TRBV11-2 with TRBJ2-3; TRBD1 is a possible D gene (6 bases). Trimming shortened V by 0 bases and J by 2 bases, and 21 bases separated the two germline ends. Germline V CDR1 and CDR2: SGHAT, FQNNGV. This CDR3 comprises 19 residues. CDR3 residues: CASSLEDSLLGLVTDTQYF. CDR3 DNA: TGTGCCAGCAGCTTAGAGGACAGTCTTTTGGGGTTGGTCACAGATACGCAGTATTTT.

This sequence joins TRBV2 and TRBJ2-7; D is undetermined. Trimming took off 7 bases at V and 1 base at J, with 23 bases between the two ends. CDR3 length equals 17 residues. Germline CDR1 and CDR2: SNHLY and FYNNEI. CDR3 loop: CASTEVGGPTSSYEQYF. The CDR3, as DNA: TGTGCCAGCACCGAGGTCGGCGGCCCTACGTCGTCCTACGAGCAGTACTTC.

This CDR3 reads CASRSKVGGTTDTQYF. The CDR3 nucleotides read TGTGCAAGTCGCTCAAAGGTTGGAGGCACCACAGATACGCAGTATTTT. This chain joins TRBV12-2 and TRBJ2-3; the table names TRBD2, a call not compared with the DNA. TRBV12-2 is recorded as a pseudogene. The CDR3 extends over 16 amino acids.

The CDR3 region has the DNA TGCAGCGTGGGGGGGAACGAGCAGTACTTC. Residues: CSVGGNEQYF. The chain employs TRBV29-1 and TRBJ2-7; 7 nucleotides match TRBD2. The germline gives CDR1 SQVTM, CDR2 ANQGSEA. V lost 6 bases, J lost 5 bases, and 1 base stayed unmatched. The CDR3 loop spans 10 amino acids.